This record looks at one TCR beta chain sequence and its context. This entry belongs to a study of blood T cell repertoires in COVID-19. Background on the study: The United States, Italy and Spain supplied acute and convalescent COVID-19 samples.

Measured with immunoSEQ multiplex PCR; TCRdb has only the in-frame clones, and not every one. The sample yields 110,000 to 150,000 clones, more than 80% seen once. CDR1 is MDHEN, CDR2 SYDVKM, per germline. V dropped 4 bases and J dropped 12 bases, with 16 bases sitting between them. This CDR3 has 13 amino acids. This receptor was taken from a woman between 18 and 29 years old who had been exposed to COVID-19. Sequenced material: PBMCs or T cells enriched from blood (not recorded which). V gene TRBV28 combines with J gene TRBJ2-1; possibly TRBD2 for D (5 bases). This chain's CDR3 is CASSSQEVGTQFF. The CDR3 DNA follows: TGTGCCAGCAGTTCCCAGGAGGTGGGAACGCAGTTCTTC.